The next 14 T cell receptor beta chains were all read from a single sample in a study of Ad26.COV2.S vaccination and SARS-CoV-2 variants. Sequencing used immunoSEQ multiplex PCR; TCRdb keeps in-frame clones, though not all of them. The repertoire includes more than 250,000 clones, more than 75% of them detected once, and less than 3.5% sits in the top ten. Treatment denoted: 15 to 20 received Ad26.COV2.S at low or high dose, single or two shots; roughly five received placebo; per-sample allocation not given. Collection of the samples took place on day 63 after the first injection of vaccine or placebo. The specimen was peripheral blood, collected in a trial of Ad26.COV2.S vaccine versus placebo. All receptors derive from a person between 18 and 65 years old who received the Ad26.COV2.S COVID-19 vaccine or a placebo.

The J gene is TRBJ2-4, the V gene TRBV13, with TRBD1 matching 10 bases. The CDR3 is made up of 14 amino acids. The V gene end was trimmed by 5 bases and the J gene end by 6 bases; junction bases not matched to a gene: 4. Germline loops: CDR1 PRHDT, CDR2 FYEKMQ (reference sequence). This CDR3 is CASSPRTGGNIQYF. The CDR3, as DNA: TGTGCCAGCAGCCCAAGGACAGGGGGAAACATTCAGTACTTC.

The chain has TRBV5-1 and TRBJ1-2; 11 bases match TRBD1. The germline V gene encodes CDR1 SGHRS and CDR2 YFSETQ. The CDR3 covers 15 residues. With 3 bases clipped from V and 2 bases from J, the junction kept 3 bases outside the gene matches. The CDR3 region is CASSSDRGPNYGYTF. CDR3 in DNA: TGCGCCAGCAGCTCGGACAGGGGGCCGAACTATGGCTACACCTTC.

The chain joins TRBV28 to TRBJ2-1; TRBD2 matches at 7 bases. Germline trimming cut 3 bases from V and 0 bases from J; bases unmatched to any gene: 8. Per the germline V gene, CDR1 is MDHEN and CDR2 is SYDVKM. The length of the CDR3 is 17 residues. CDR3 residues: CASSFLWTSGSYNEQFF. The CDR3 DNA sequence: TGTGCCAGCAGTTTTTTATGGACTAGTGGCTCCTACAATGAGCAGTTCTTC.

V and J are TRBV29-1 and TRBJ1-2, with 7 nucleotides matching TRBD1. The V and J ends lost 4 bases and 0 bases, in that order; junction bases with no gene match: 17. This CDR3 has 18 residues. The germline gives CDR1 SQVTM, CDR2 ANQGSEA. CDR3 DNA: TGCAGCGTTGTGGGACGACACACCGGGACAGCCACTAACTATGGCTACACCTTC. Its protein product is CSVVGRHTGTATNYGYTF.

This clone was observed a single time. This rearrangement joins TRBV5-4 to TRBJ2-1; D may be TRBD1 (5 bases). The CDR3 is 15 residues long. Germline loops: CDR1 SGHNT, CDR2 YYREEE (reference sequence). V was cut by 0 bases and J by 4 bases, with 11 bases left in between. The CDR3 protein is CASSLGGSRYNEQFF. The CDR3 DNA sequence: TGTGCCAGCAGCTTGGGGGGCAGTCGATACAATGAGCAGTTCTTC.

This rearrangement joins TRBV29-1 to TRBJ1-1; weak D call: TRBD1 (5 bases). Germline-derived CDR1 and CDR2 are SQVTM and ANQGSEA. Deletions cut 8 bases from V and 7 bases from J, with 17 bases between. CDR3 length equals 12 residues. CDR3 coding DNA: TGCAGCTCCCAGGGAAATCTACTTGAAGCTTTCTTT. Translation gives CSSQGNLLEAFF. Full variable domain (rest looked up from reference TRBV29-1 and TRBJ1-1): SAVISQKPSRDICQRGTSLTIQCQVDSQVTMMFWYRQQPGQSLTLIATANQGSEATYESGFVIDKFPISRPNLTFSTLTVSNMSPEDSSIYLCSSQGNLLEAFFGQGTRLTVV.

This sequence joins TRBV2 and TRBJ1-4, with unresolved D. The germline V and J ends were trimmed by 1 base and 4 bases, with 10 bases remaining between them. Germline-derived CDR1 and CDR2 are SNHLY and FYNNEI. This CDR3 is built from 15 residues. CDR3 in DNA: TGTGCCAGCAGTGAAGAGGGCGGCGGTAATGAAAAACTGTTTTTT. Translating it yields CASSEEGGGNEKLFF.

This clone was seen a single time. This chain links TRBV2 with TRBJ1-1, with a possible D match to TRBD1 (5 bases). Germline V gives CDR1 SNHLY, CDR2 FYNNEI. The CDR3 consists of 12 residues. Trimming took off 2 bases at V and 5 bases at J, with 6 bases between the two ends. CDR3 residues: CASSEQGTEAFF. The CDR3 DNA follows: TGTGCCAGCAGTGAACAGGGAACTGAAGCTTTCTTT.

The chain is built from TRBV27 and TRBJ2-3; D unresolved. Trimming removed 9 bases at V and 3 bases at J, with 4 bases between. The V gene's germline CDR1 is MNHEY and CDR2 SMNVEV (reference sequence). The CDR3 consists of 10 residues. The CDR3 DNA sequence: TGTGCCAGTGTGACAGATACGCAGTATTTT. It is translated as CASVTDTQYF.

This chain joins TRBV19 and TRBJ1-1, with unresolved D. V was cut by 1 base and J by 3 bases, with 3 bases left in between. Germline-derived CDR1 and CDR2 are LNHDA and SQIVND (reference sequence). The CDR3 spans 12 residues. CDR3 DNA sequence: TGTGCCAGTAGTATAGGCTACACTGAAGCTTTCTTT. Translated, it gives CASSIGYTEAFF.

The chain recombines TRBV7-8 with TRBJ1-2; 9 bases agree with TRBD1. The germline V gene has CDR1 SGHVS and CDR2 FQNEAQ. J was trimmed by 5 bases and V by 1 base; bases with no gene match: 8. This CDR3 has 16 amino acids. CDR3 bases: TGTGCCAGCAGCTTAGGAACAGGGGGCTCGCTTTATGGCTACACCTTC. Translating gives CASSLGTGGSLYGYTF. The full variable domain, with the rest looked up from reference TRBV7-8 and TRBJ1-2, is GAGVSQSPRYKVAKRGQDVALRCDPISGHVSLFWYQQALGQGPEFLTYFQNEAQLDKSGLPSDRFFAERPEGSVSTLKIQRTQQEDSAVYLCASSLGTGGSLYGYTFGSGTRLTVV.

J is TRBJ2-7 and V is TRBV10-3, with D unresolved. The V and J ends lost 7 bases and 2 bases respectively, with 15 bases between them. The length of the CDR3 is 14 residues. Germline values: CDR1 ENHRY, CDR2 SYGVKD. The CDR3 DNA reads TGTGCCATCATTCCGGACCAGGCGCCCTACGAGCAGTACTTC. Translating gives CAIIPDQAPYEQYF.

The genes are TRBV19 and TRBJ1-2; 11 nucleotides align to TRBD1. V lost 5 bases and J lost 4; bases outside the gene matches: 6. CDR3 length: 15 residues. CDR1 and CDR2 from the germline V gene are LNHDA and SQIVND (reference sequence). The CDR3 DNA is TGTGCCAGTAGTCTGGACAGGGGGCTTGGCTATGGCTACACCTTC. Protein sequence: CASSLDRGLGYGYTF.

The chain recombines TRBV7-2 with TRBJ1-2, with 10 bases matching TRBD1. This CDR3 contains 14 residues. Germline assignment: CDR1 SGHTA and CDR2 FQGNSA. V gave up 0 bases and J gave up 11 bases; unmatched junction bases: 6. The CDR3 DNA follows: TGTGCCAGCAGCTTAGCCCGGGACAGGGGTGAATACACCTTC. Its protein is CASSLARDRGEYTF.